This T cell receptor (beta chain) came from a study of blood T cells in healthy people across ages (dated by TCRdb to the mid-2010s). Regarding the complete study: In model experiments, roughly one uniquely barcoded TCR beta cDNA molecule per two T cells was captured by template switching. Using deep sequencing normalized with unique cDNA molecular identifiers, the study measured how TCR beta repertoire diversity changes with age. To avoid experimental bias, donors of different ages were distributed randomly across sequencing lanes. Two additional independent replicas of 1 million unique cDNA reads from the same blood draw were analyzed for two donors (one aged 18 to 30 and one aged 80 or older). Donors were grouped into four age groups: young (average approximately 15 years), middle-aged (less than 40), aged (around 56) and long-lived (about 90).

The 39 donors, aged roughly 6 to 95 years, were systemically healthy Caucasian individuals from Russia. Around 10 milliliters of peripheral blood were drawn from each donor into EDTA-treated Vacutainer tubes. Ficoll-Paque density-gradient centrifugation was used to isolate PBMCs, with at least 6 million per sample. Total RNA was extracted from PBMCs with Trizol reagent, with at least 5.5 micrograms obtained per sample. For every donor, flow cytometry on a PBMC aliquot measured the percentage of naive CD45RAhigh/CD27high T cells. This clonotype came up a few times. The antigen this receptor binds is unknown. Base qualities are missing; no much larger clone stands one base away. Here is what the overall study found, with its caveats: Compared with the aged group, the long-lived group had more naive CD4+ T cells, fewer expanded clones and increased TCR diversity, a pattern suggesting age selection. Estimates of total diversity based on one million sequenced T cells were regarded as lower bounds and as underestimates. Observed TCR beta diversity per million T cells fell roughly linearly with age, and a significant reduction was already apparent by age roughly 40. Conclusive comparison of naive and antigen-experienced compartments was prevented by the profiling of bulk unsorted PBMCs. Donor CMV infection status was unknown, potentially confounding age-related changes in expanded clonotypes. The percentage of naive T cells measured by flow cytometry correlated strongly with observed TCR beta diversity.

Library preparation used 5' RACE. TCRdb records Illumina HiSeq 2500 as the sequencer. A second PCR of roughly 6 to 11 cycles was run with a J-beta primer mix and a sample-barcoded 5' primer. A template-switch 5' adaptor carrying 12 random nucleotides introduced a unique molecular identifier onto each TCR beta cDNA molecule. Each sample yielded at least 3 million CDR3-containing paired-end reads. The Mint cDNA synthesis kit, primed by a TRBC-specific oligonucleotide, was used to synthesize first-strand cDNA from all RNA. Following uracil-DNA glycosylase treatment, a first 18-cycle PCR with universal primers M1SS and BC2_uni_R was performed on all cDNA. Per the authors' processing: For normalization, 1 million high-quality reads were randomly selected from each sample, with every read carrying a distinct molecular identifier. Instead of being binned into consensus sequences, reads that shared molecular identifiers were thrown out. MiTCR, with a Q25 quality threshold and the strictest error-elimination algorithm, was used for CDR3 identification, clonotype clustering and error correction. A nonparametric unseen species model using Euler transformation provided a lower-bound estimate of total TCR beta diversity. Clones were called with MiXCR by TCRdb after fastp trimmed the public reads at Q25, and only in-frame beta chains were retained. Records with the same CDR3 protein are collapsed into one entry carrying the most frequent genes and DNA. None of the V and J calls come from the authors' own analysis; TCRdb made them. The sample profile shows about 720,000 distinct CDR3 sequences; over 20% of them were found once. Around 22% of the sample lies in the top ten.

The CDR3, from cysteine to phenylalanine, totals 15 residues. CDR3 DNA only is kept here, 45 bases in frame from base 1. Between the V and J ends, shortened by 2 bases and 4 bases respectively, the junction contains 12 bases. Reading the germline V gene (reference sequence) gives CDR1 SEHNR and CDR2 FQNEAQ. The chain is assembled from TRBV7-9 and TRBJ2-1; a tentative D call is TRBD1 (6 bases match). This clonotype was sampled from a man between 65 and 85 years old in good health. Input material: blood. The DNA sequence is as follows: TGTGCCAGCAGCTTAATCCAGGGGAGATACAATGAGCAGTTCTTC. Its amino acids are CASSLIQGRYNEQFF.